Presented here are 27 T cell receptor beta chains from one specimen sequenced in a study of blood T cell repertoires in COVID-19. TCRdb keeps only in-frame clones here, not all; method: immunoSEQ multiplex PCR. The top ten clones hold 8.2% of a sample with over 200,000 clones, about 86% of them seen once. The sample taken for sequencing was peripheral blood. Source of these receptors: a woman aged 45-65 years with acute or convalescent COVID-19.

The V and J genes are TRBV28 and TRBJ1-5, with D perhaps TRBD1 (6 bases). The CDR3 is 14 residues long. The germline CDR1 and CDR2 sequences are MDHEN and SYDVKM. The germline V and J ends were trimmed by 4 bases and 11 bases, with 18 bases remaining between them. The CDR3 DNA sequence: TGTGCCAGCAGTTCAGGGGCGGCGGAGTTTGCCCAGCATTTT. It specifies CASSSGAAEFAQHF.

The gene calls are TRBV6-1 and TRBJ2-7, with TRBD1 identical over 10 bases. J lost 4 bases, V lost 2 bases, and 5 bases had no gene match. Germline V lookup: CDR1 MNHNS, CDR2 SASEGT. The CDR3 loop spans 15 amino acids. CDR3 region: CASSEQTGGGYEQYF. Here the CDR3 DNA reads TGTGCCAGCAGTGAACAGACAGGGGGCGGGTACGAGCAGTACTTC.

J is TRBJ2-2 and V is TRBV5-1; no definite D call. This CDR3 is 14 amino acids long. Between the trimmed V and J ends, which lost 1 base and 1 base, there was a span of 5 bases. Germline CDR1 and CDR2: SGHRS and YFSETQ. The CDR3 spells CASSLLRNTGELFF. For the CDR3, the DNA is TGCGCCAGCAGCTTGCTACGGAACACCGGGGAGCTGTTTTTT.

The sample holds a few counts of this clone. The V and J genes are TRBV24-1 and TRBJ1-1; D remains ambiguous. The CDR3 extends over 13 amino acids. Germline loops: CDR1 KGHDR, CDR2 SFDVKD. V lost 7 bases to trimming and J lost 6 bases, with 14 bases between them. DNA of the CDR3: TGTGCCACCAGGAAAGCCGAGAGGGCTGAAGCTTTCTTT. Its protein is CATRKAERAEAFF.

This clone was seen a few times. This chain uses TRBV27 with TRBJ2-7; perhaps TRBD2 as D (5 bases). Trimming took 6 bases from V and 2 from J, leaving 17 bases between them. The CDR3 loop spans 15 amino acids. The germline V gene encodes CDR1 MNHEY and CDR2 SMNVEV (reference sequence). CDR3 coding DNA: TGTGCCAGCAGCTCCTCTCTCTCGACTACCTACGAGCAGTACTTC. Translating gives CASSSSLSTTYEQYF.

This clone has more than one count but fewer than ten. The CDR3 is CATKPGIYEQYF. The DNA of the CDR3 is TGTGCCACCAAGCCAGGGATCTACGAGCAGTACTTC. This rearrangement joins TRBV10-3 to TRBJ2-7; the D gene is possibly TRBD1 (5 bases). The CDR3 is 12 amino acids. CDR1 and CDR2 (germline): ENHRY, SYGVKD. Trimming took off 10 bases at V and 3 bases at J, with 13 bases between the two ends.

CDR3 sequence (DNA): TGTGCCAGTAGTACTAGCGGGAGAACAGATACGCAGTATTTT. It is translated as CASSTSGRTDTQYF. The rearrangement uses TRBV19 and TRBJ2-3; 10 nucleotides agree with TRBD2. The J segment lost 3 bases and the V segment lost 4 bases, leaving 1 base of the junction unmatched. The V gene's germline CDR1 is LNHDA and CDR2 SQIVND (reference sequence). There are 14 residues in the CDR3.

The rearrangement links TRBV12-5 to TRBJ2-3; 11 bases are a match to TRBD1. The CDR3 has 17 amino acids. Trimming removed 5 bases from V and 4 bases from J; junction bases left unmatched: 11. Germline lookup yields CDR1 LGHNT and CDR2 FRNRAP. The CDR3 DNA reads TGTGCTAGTGGTCTAGGCTGGGGACAGGGGGATGCAGATACGCAGTATTTT. Translation gives CASGLGWGQGDADTQYF. Using reference TRBV12-5 and TRBJ2-3 for the parts outside the CDR3, the full variable domain is DARVTQTPRHKVTEMGQEVTMRCQPILGHNTVFWYRQTMMQGLELLAYFRNRAPLDDSGMPKDRFSAEMPDATLATLKIQPSEPRDSAVYFCASGLGWGQGDADTQYFGPGTRLTVL.

This rearrangement joins TRBV7-9 to TRBJ2-1; tentative D call: TRBD1 (6 bases). The CDR3 length is 13 residues. Between the trimmed V and J ends, which lost 2 bases and 8 bases, there was a span of 10 bases. The germline V gene has CDR1 SEHNR and CDR2 FQNEAQ (reference sequence). The CDR3 protein is CASSLHRVDEQFF. The CDR3 DNA follows: TGTGCCAGCAGCTTACACAGGGTAGATGAGCAGTTCTTC.

This chain uses TRBV7-2 with TRBJ1-1; 7 nucleotides line up with TRBD1. The length of the CDR3 is 13 residues. Trimming removed 5 bases from V and 4 bases from J; junction bases left unmatched: 4. Germline values: CDR1 SGHTA, CDR2 FQGNSA. The CDR3 loop reads CASSAQGGTEAFF. In DNA form, the CDR3 reads TGTGCCAGCAGCGCCCAGGGGGGCACTGAAGCTTTCTTT.

This chain uses TRBV28 with TRBJ1-1, with D possibly TRBD1 on 5 matching bases. Germline CDR1 MDHEN, CDR2 SYDVKM. The V and J ends lost 7 bases and 4 bases respectively, with 10 bases between them. The CDR3 has 12 residues. The CDR3 reads CASTLRGTEAFF. The CDR3 DNA follows: TGTGCCAGCACCCTAAGGGGCACTGAAGCTTTCTTT.

This sequence joins TRBV19 and TRBJ1-5; a weak D match, TRBD1 (5 bases). Looked up from germline, CDR1 is LNHDA and CDR2 is SQIVND (reference sequence). This CDR3 spans 17 amino acids. V lost 5 bases, J lost 2 bases, and 19 bases lay in between. The CDR3 nucleotides read TGTGCCAGTAGTTCCATGGGTGGATTAGGGGGCAATCAGCCCCAGCATTTT. Protein: CASSSMGGLGGNQPQHF.

The chain carries TRBV5-1 and TRBJ1-6; D is unclear. The ends were cut back, 1 base at V and 2 bases at J, with 4 bases in the middle. Germline V gene data show CDR1 as SGHRS and CDR2 as YFSETQ. This CDR3 comprises 14 residues. CDR3 coding DNA: TGCGCCAGCAGCTTGCAGACCTATAATTCACCCCTCCACTTT. This translates into CASSLQTYNSPLHF.

Regarding this clone: Since a far larger clone is one base different, this is likely a read error. The chain carries TRBV11-3 and TRBJ2-2; 7 bases agree with TRBD2. The junction had 1 base not matched to a gene; V was cut back by 5 bases and J by 4 bases. From germline, CDR1 is SGHNT and CDR2 YENEEA. This CDR3 has 13 residues. CDR3: CASSPGGTGELFF. The CDR3 DNA sequence: TGTGCCAGCAGCCCGGGGGGCACCGGGGAGCTGTTTTTT.

The chain links TRBV19 to TRBJ1-5; TRBD1 matches at 9 bases. The CDR3 contains 19 residues. Germline assignment: CDR1 LNHDA and CDR2 SQIVND (reference sequence). Losses at the gene ends were 7 bases for V and 2 bases for J; bases not matched to a gene: 18. The CDR3 loop is CASKKSGLERTGGNQPQHF. CDR3 sequence (DNA): TGTGCCAGTAAAAAAAGCGGCCTCGAGAGGACAGGGGGCAATCAGCCCCAGCATTTT. Combining the CDR3 with reference TRBV19 and TRBJ1-5 gives the whole variable domain DGGITQSPKYLFRKEGQNVTLSCEQNLNHDAMYWYRQDPGQGLRLIYYSQIVNDFQKGDIAEGYSVSREKKESFPLTVTSAQKNPTAFYLCASKKSGLERTGGNQPQHFGDGTRLSIL.

The chain carries TRBV2 and TRBJ2-5; tentative D call: TRBD1 (6 bases). V dropped 8 bases and J dropped 3 bases, with 16 bases sitting between them. This CDR3 comprises 14 residues. Germline CDR1 SNHLY, CDR2 FYNNEI. CDR3 in amino acids: CASVPRQVEETQYF. The CDR3 nucleotides read TGTGCCAGCGTTCCCCGACAGGTGGAAGAGACCCAGTACTTC.

This clone came up a few times. The gene calls are TRBV9 and TRBJ1-3, with a weak D call TRBD1 (5 bases). Germline lookup yields CDR1 SGDLS and CDR2 YYNGEE. This CDR3 is 18 amino acids long. V dropped 0 bases and J dropped 2 bases, with 18 bases sitting between them. The CDR3: CASSVGYWGGLTGNTIYF. CDR3 bases: TGTGCCAGCAGCGTAGGGTATTGGGGCGGCCTAACTGGAAACACCATATATTTT.

This chain links TRBV6-4 with TRBJ2-7, with 10 nucleotides matching TRBD2. The germline V gene has CDR1 MRHNA and CDR2 SNTAGT. The CDR3 spans 17 residues. The ends lost 5 bases at V and 4 bases at J; junction bases unmatched: 14. The CDR3 loop reads CASSLTSGQGEEYEQYF. In DNA, the CDR3 is TGTGCCAGCAGTCTGACTAGCGGGCAAGGGGAGGAGTACGAGCAGTACTTC.

The rearrangement uses TRBV6-5 and TRBJ2-7; TRBD2 aligns across 12 bases. The trim removed 7 bases at V and 5 bases at J, leaving 6 bases unmatched. CDR3 length equals 14 residues. In germline, CDR1 is MNHEY, CDR2 SVGAGI. The CDR3 nucleotides read TGTGCCAGCAAACTAGCGGGAGGCGGGAACGAGCAGTACTTC. Amino acid sequence: CASKLAGGGNEQYF.

The chain recombines TRBV5-6 with TRBJ1-5; D is possibly TRBD1 (5 bases). This CDR3 region has 13 residues. The V end lost 6 bases, the J end lost 4 bases, and 11 bases lay between the germline ends. CDR1 SGHDT and CDR2 YYEEEE come from the germline V gene. The CDR3, as DNA: TGTGCCAGCACCCAGGGAAGAAATCAGCCCCAGCATTTT. Protein: CASTQGRNQPQHF. The variable domain in full, with the rest retrieved from reference TRBV5-6 and TRBJ1-5, is DAGVTQSPTHLIKTRGQQVTLRCSPKSGHDTVSWYQQALGQGPQFIFQYYEEEERQRGNFPDRFSGHQFPNYSSELNVNALLLGDSALYLCASTQGRNQPQHFGDGTRLSIL.

The rearrangement joins TRBV5-1 to TRBJ2-1; D is undetermined. The germline V gene encodes CDR1 SGHRS and CDR2 YFSETQ. The CDR3 has 13 amino acids. With 0 bases removed from V and 6 bases from J, the gap between germline ends came to 7 bases. The CDR3 here is CASSLGALNEQFF. CDR3 bases: TGCGCCAGCAGCTTGGGGGCCCTCAATGAGCAGTTCTTC.

This chain links TRBV19 with TRBJ1-1, with D hard to call. The germline V and J ends were trimmed by 6 bases and 7 bases, with 12 bases remaining between them. The CDR3 extends over 12 amino acids. Looked up from germline, CDR1 is LNHDA and CDR2 is SQIVND (reference sequence). CDR3 sequence reads: CASSRTTGEAFF. The CDR3 nucleotides are TGTGCCAGTAGCCGTACCACGGGTGAAGCTTTCTTT.

This clone is termed medium-sized. The chain is built from TRBV5-4 and TRBJ1-2; 11 bases line up with TRBD1. The CDR3 consists of 16 residues. Unmatched junction bases numbered 7, after V lost 2 bases and J lost 4 bases. In germline, CDR1 is SGHNT, CDR2 YYREEE (reference sequence). CDR3 DNA: TGTGCCAGCAGCTTAAGGGACAGGGGGAGGTTCTATGGCTACACCTTC. This sequence encodes CASSLRDRGRFYGYTF.

The gene calls are TRBV27 and TRBJ2-7; maybe TRBD1 (6 bases). The CDR3 totals 11 residues. Germline V gene data show CDR1 as MNHEY and CDR2 as SMNVEV (reference sequence). The V gene lost 4 bases and the J gene lost 6 bases, with 7 bases spanning the gap. The DNA of the CDR3 is TGTGCCAGCAGTTCAGGGGTCGAGCAGTACTTC. Its protein product is CASSSGVEQYF.

V usage is TRBV5-4 and J usage is TRBJ1-2; 8 bases line up with TRBD1. The CDR3 consists of 14 residues. The V gene end was trimmed by 2 bases and the J gene end by 1 base; junction bases not matched to a gene: 1. The germline V gene has CDR1 SGHNT and CDR2 YYREEE (reference sequence). CDR3 in amino acids: CASSFGQGNYGYTF. In DNA, the CDR3 is TGTGCCAGCAGCTTCGGACAGGGTAACTATGGCTACACCTTC. Full variable domain (rest looked up from reference TRBV5-4 and TRBJ1-2): ETGVTQSPTHLIKTRGQQVTLRCSSQSGHNTVSWYQQALGQGPQFIFQYYREEENGRGNFPPRFSGLQFPNYSSELNVNALELDDSALYLCASSFGQGNYGYTFGSGTRLTVV.

This clone came up a few times. The genes are TRBV30 and TRBJ1-5, with TRBD1 identical over 7 bases. V lost 4 bases, J lost 7 bases, and 7 bases stayed unmatched. The CDR3 has 13 amino acids. The germline CDR1 and CDR2 sequences are GTSNPN and SVGIG (reference sequence). The CDR3 DNA reads as TGTGCCTGGAAGGGTCAGGGGGACCAGCCCCAGCATTTT. Amino acids: CAWKGQGDQPQHF.

The chain employs TRBV6-5 and TRBJ2-7; tentatively, D is TRBD2 (6 bases). Per the germline V gene, CDR1 is MNHEY and CDR2 is SVGAGI. V lost 6 bases to trimming and J lost 2 bases, with 17 bases between them. The CDR3 runs 15 residues. The DNA of the CDR3 is TGTGCCAGCAGCTATCAAGGGAGGTCCACCTACGAGCAGTACTTC. Its translation is CASSYQGRSTYEQYF.